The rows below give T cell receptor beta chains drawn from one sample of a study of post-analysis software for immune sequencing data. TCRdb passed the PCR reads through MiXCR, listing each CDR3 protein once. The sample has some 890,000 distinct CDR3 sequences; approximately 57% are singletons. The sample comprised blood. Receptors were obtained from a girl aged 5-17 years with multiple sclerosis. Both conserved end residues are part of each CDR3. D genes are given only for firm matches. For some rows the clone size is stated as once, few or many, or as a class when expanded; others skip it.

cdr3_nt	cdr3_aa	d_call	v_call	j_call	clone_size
TGCAGTGCTCTCAAGGCGGTCTACGAGCAGTACTTC	CSALKAVYEQYF	-	TRBV20-1	TRBJ2-7	-
TGCGCCAGCAGCCAAGATACAGGGTGGAACACAGATACGCAGTATTTT	CASSQDTGWNTDTQYF	-	TRBV4-1	TRBJ2-3	-
TGTGCCAGCAGCCAAGGTAGCGGGGGACTGGCCGGGGACAATGAGCAGTTCTTC	CASSQGSGGLAGDNEQFF	TRBD2	TRBV3-1	TRBJ2-1	-
TGTGCCAGCAGCCGGACACCACTAGCGGGAATGGCCAAAAACATTCAGTACTTC	CASSRTPLAGMAKNIQYF	TRBD2	TRBV28	TRBJ2-4	-
TGTGCCAGCATCCGACAGAGTTCCGGGACAGGGGGCTACACCTTC	CASIRQSSGTGGYTF	TRBD1	TRBV5-6	TRBJ1-2	-
TGCGCCAGCAGCCCGACTAGCGGGGGGAGCTCCTACAATGAGCAGTTCTTC	CASSPTSGGSSYNEQFF	TRBD2	TRBV5-1	TRBJ2-1	few
TGTGCCAGCAGCTTATCGGGAGTGGGCACAGATACGCAGTATTTT	CASSLSGVGTDTQYF	-	TRBV7-3	TRBJ2-3	few
TGCGCCAGCAGCTTTATTCGAGGAGGTGAGCAGTTCTTC	CASSFIRGGEQFF	-	TRBV5-1	TRBJ2-1	-
TGTGCTAGTGGTTTGGTAGAGGGTGAGCAGTTCTTC	CASGLVEGEQFF	-	TRBV12-5	TRBJ2-1	many
TGTGCCAGCAGTTTAAAATTACACTCCTACGAGCAGTACTTC	CASSLKLHSYEQYF	-	TRBV27	TRBJ2-7	-
TGCAGTGCTAGAGATACTGGAAGAAATCAGCCCCAGCATTTT	CSARDTGRNQPQHF	-	TRBV20-1	TRBJ1-5	once
TGTGCTAGTGGTTTGGCCCTTCAAAGTGGGTCCTACAATGAGCAGTTCTTC	CASGLALQSGSYNEQFF	-	TRBV12-5	TRBJ2-1	once
TGTGCCAGCAGCTTAACTGACCAGGGGGCCCAGGACTATGGCTACACCTTC	CASSLTDQGAQDYGYTF	TRBD1	TRBV11-1	TRBJ1-2	-
TGCGCCAGCAGCCAGGCATCAGGGGTCCGGCAGTTCTTC	CASSQASGVRQFF	-	TRBV4-1	TRBJ2-1	-
TGTGCCAGCAGCTCACAGGGGGGACATACGCAGTATTTT	CASSSQGGHTQYF	TRBD1	TRBV6-6	TRBJ2-3	-
TGCAGTGCTAGTTCGATCGGCGGGATAACAGATACGCAGTATTTT	CSASSIGGITDTQYF	-	TRBV20-1	TRBJ2-3	few
TGCAGTGCTAGATCATCCCCAAACACAGATACGCAGTATTTT	CSARSSPNTDTQYF	-	TRBV20-1	TRBJ2-3	few
TGTGCCAGCAGTTGGGAGCTAGCGGGAGGGCTCTACGAGCAGTACTTC	CASSWELAGGLYEQYF	TRBD2	TRBV6-2/TRBV6-3	TRBJ2-7	-
TGTGCCAGCAGCCAAGATCCGAGCGGGTCCTACAATGAGCAGTACTTC	CASSQDPSGSYNEQYF	-	TRBV3-1	TRBJ2-7	-
TGCAGCGTTGAACAAGGGTTGGAGACCCAGTACTTC	CSVEQGLETQYF	-	TRBV29-1	TRBJ2-5	-
TGTGCCAGCAGTATTAGTAGCGTTGGACCTTCTCCGGGGCAGTACTTC	CASSISSVGPSPGQYF	-	TRBV7-2	TRBJ2-7	-
TGCAGTGCTAGACGACAGGGGCCAGAGACCCAGTACTTC	CSARRQGPETQYF	TRBD1	TRBV20-1	TRBJ2-5	once
TGCAGCGCTCGACAGGCCCCTGGGAACGAGCAGTACTTC	CSARQAPGNEQYF	-	TRBV29-1	TRBJ2-7	-
TGTGCCAGCAGCCAGGCTAGCGGGGGGGCTTTGACCCAGTACTTC	CASSQASGGALTQYF	TRBD2	TRBV3-1	TRBJ2-5	-
TGTGCCAGCAGCCAAGTTGCGACGTTAGAGACCTACGAGCAGTACTTC	CASSQVATLETYEQYF	-	TRBV14	TRBJ2-7	-
TGTGCCAGCAGGGGTGGGGGGCGAAGCTACAATGAGCAGTTCTTC	CASRGGGRSYNEQFF	-	TRBV27	TRBJ2-1	-
TGCAGTGCTCTTGGACTGGGCTACAATGAGCAGTACTTC	CSALGLGYNEQYF	-	TRBV20-1	TRBJ2-7	-
TGTGCCAGCAGCCCCAGGCTGGGGAACTATGGCTACACCTTC	CASSPRLGNYGYTF	-	TRBV7-9	TRBJ1-2	few
TGTGCCAGCAGCACCGCAAGAGGGATATCAGATACGCAGTATTTT	CASSTARGISDTQYF	-	TRBV7-2	TRBJ2-3	few
TGTGCCAGCAGCCGATTTGGACAGTCCTACGAGCAGTACTTC	CASSRFGQSYEQYF	-	TRBV3-1	TRBJ2-7	-
TGTGCCAGCAGCGTAGACAGGCCGGGCTATGGCTACACCTTC	CASSVDRPGYGYTF	-	TRBV9	TRBJ1-2	-
TGTGCCAGCAGCCTCGACAGGGCGGGCTCTGGGGCCAACGTCCTGACTTTC	CASSLDRAGSGANVLTF	TRBD1	TRBV7-6	TRBJ2-6	few
TGTGCCAGCAGTCAAGCGGGACAGGGGTTCGTTAATGAGCAGTTCTTC	CASSQAGQGFVNEQFF	TRBD1	TRBV6-1	TRBJ2-1	few
TGTGCTAGTGAATTAGCGGTAAACAATGAGCAGTTCTTC	CASELAVNNEQFF	-	TRBV12-5	TRBJ2-1	few
TGTGCCAGCAGCCAAGACCTGGGTTATAATTCACCCCTCCACTTT	CASSQDLGYNSPLHF	-	TRBV3-1	TRBJ1-6	-
TGTGCCAGCAGTTACGAGGGGGGGGTGAGGGATGAGCAGTTCTTC	CASSYEGGVRDEQFF	-	TRBV6-2/TRBV6-3	TRBJ2-1	-
TGTGCCAGCAGCCAGGGTGGGGAGGGTTTGTTGGGGAAGCAGTACTTC	CASSQGGEGLLGKQYF	TRBD2	TRBV5-4	TRBJ2-5	-
TGCAGTGCTGACCGGACAGGGGGCCGAGAGCAGTACTTC	CSADRTGGREQYF	TRBD1	TRBV20-1	TRBJ2-7	-
TGCAGTGCCCTCCCAATTGCGGGAAGGGTAGATACGCAGTATTTT	CSALPIAGRVDTQYF	-	TRBV20-1	TRBJ2-3	-
TGCAGTGCCAAGCACTTCGGGAGAGTGGGAGGAGAGACCCAGTACTTC	CSAKHFGRVGGETQYF	-	TRBV20-1	TRBJ2-5	-
TGTGCCAGTAGCTCCCAGACAGCGCCCTATGAGGGCTACACCTTC	CASSSQTAPYEGYTF	-	TRBV7-9	TRBJ1-2	-
TGTGCCAGCAGCAAGCTTATTCTCAGCAATGAGCAGTTCTTC	CASSKLILSNEQFF	-	TRBV7-9	TRBJ2-1	-
TGTGCCAGCAGCCCGGTCGGGGGACTAGCGGGAATATCAGATACGCAGTATTTT	CASSPVGGLAGISDTQYF	TRBD2	TRBV7-4	TRBJ2-3	-
TGTGCCACCAGCAGACAAGGGGGAGACTCGCAGTTCTTC	CATSRQGGDSQFF	-	TRBV15	TRBJ2-1	-
TGTGCCAGCAGCTTAAGCATGTCCTTCAAAACAGGGTCGGCTTTCTTT	CASSLSMSFKTGSAFF	-	TRBV11-2	TRBJ1-1	-
TGTGCCAGCAGTTGGGGCGACAGGGATAATTCACCCCTCCACTTT	CASSWGDRDNSPLHF	TRBD1	TRBV6-5	TRBJ1-6	once
TGTGCCATCGTCAGGATCGGGTATCAGCCCCAGCATTTT	CAIVRIGYQPQHF	-	TRBV10-3	TRBJ1-5	few
TGCAGTGCTAGAGATAGCGGCTCCTACAATGAGCAGTTCTTC	CSARDSGSYNEQFF	-	TRBV20-1	TRBJ2-1	few
TGTGCCACTTCTCCGAGTCGGGACGGATACGAGCAGTACTTC	CATSPSRDGYEQYF	-	TRBV6-1	TRBJ2-7	-
TGCGCCAGCAGCTTGACCGCCCCTGGGGATACGCAGTATTTT	CASSLTAPGDTQYF	-	TRBV5-1	TRBJ2-3	-
TGTGCCAGCAGTTCCTCCCAAGGAGCCACCTTC	CASSSSQGATF	-	TRBV12-3/TRBV12-4	TRBJ1-2	-
TGCAGTGCTAGAGATGGGACTAAGTACCAAGAGACCCAGTACTTC	CSARDGTKYQETQYF	TRBD2	TRBV20-1	TRBJ2-5	once